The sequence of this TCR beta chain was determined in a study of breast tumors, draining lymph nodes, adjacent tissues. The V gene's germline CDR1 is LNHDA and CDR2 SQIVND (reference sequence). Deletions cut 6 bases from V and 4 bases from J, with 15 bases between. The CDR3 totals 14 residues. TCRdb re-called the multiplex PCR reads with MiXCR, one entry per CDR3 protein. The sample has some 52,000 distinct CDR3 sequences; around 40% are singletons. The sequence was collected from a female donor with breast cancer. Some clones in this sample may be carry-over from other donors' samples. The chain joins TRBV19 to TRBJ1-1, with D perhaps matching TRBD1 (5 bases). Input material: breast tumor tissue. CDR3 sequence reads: CASSPMVQGTEAFF. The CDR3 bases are TGTGCCAGTAGCCCTATGGTTCAGGGCACTGAAGCTTTCTTT.